The 9 T cell receptor beta chains presented below share a single source sample, sequenced in a study of identical twins. From the 5' RACE reads, TCRdb called clonotypes with MiXCR, one entry per CDR3 protein. Altogether a few hundred thousand distinct CDR3 sequences are present, roughly 12% being singletons, with the ten largest covering more than 3.5%. These data are also associated with another study on yellow fever vaccine responses in identical twins.

Sequenced material: memory (CD45RO+) T cells sorted from blood. These TCRs come from a woman under 30 in good health.

The gene calls are TRBV6-4 and TRBJ2-1, with D possibly TRBD1 on 6 matching bases. Trimming shortened V by 0 bases and J by 3 bases, and 18 bases separated the two germline ends. The CDR3 is 18 amino acids. The germline V gene has CDR1 MRHNA and CDR2 SNTAGT. For the CDR3, the DNA is TGTGCCAGCAGTGACTCGAGACAGGTGGCTTTCAACTACAATGAGCAGTTCTTC. This codes for CASSDSRQVAFNYNEQFF.

This clonotype was detected ten times or more. The chain combines TRBV28 with TRBJ2-7; 8 bases line up with TRBD2. This CDR3 has 14 residues. The V gene end was trimmed by 5 bases and the J gene end by 4 bases; junction bases not matched to a gene: 7. Germline values: CDR1 MDHEN, CDR2 SYDVKM. The CDR3 nucleotides read TGTGCCAGCAGTCGCCCGGGGGGGGCATACGAGCAGTACTTC. Encoded protein: CASSRPGGAYEQYF.

The rearrangement uses TRBV6-4 and TRBJ2-7; 9 bases fit TRBD1. The CDR3 spans 13 residues. Germline V lookup: CDR1 MRHNA, CDR2 SNTAGT. The V gene end was trimmed by 2 bases and the J gene end by 6 bases; junction bases not matched to a gene: 2. The chain's CDR3 is CASSDPGQGEQYF. DNA for the CDR3: TGTGCCAGCAGTGACCCGGGACAGGGCGAGCAGTACTTC.

This clonotype was seen more than once but under ten times. The chain has TRBV6-6 and TRBJ2-2; the D gene is possibly TRBD2 (5 bases). V gave up 7 bases and J gave up 5 bases, with 11 bases separating them. CDR1 is MNHNY and CDR2 is SVGAGI in the germline V gene (reference sequence). The CDR3 loop spans 13 amino acids. CDR3 nucleotides: TGTGCCAGCACCCCCCCGGGGACCGGGGAGCTGTTTTTT. Translating gives CASTPPGTGELFF.

This chain joins TRBV15 and TRBJ1-2; D may be TRBD1 (5 bases). Germline V gene lookup returns CDR1 LNHNV and CDR2 YYDKDF (reference sequence). There are 17 residues in the CDR3. Between the trimmed V and J ends, which lost 0 bases and 0 bases, there was a span of 14 bases. The CDR3 region is CATSREGGGRANYGYTF. In DNA form, the CDR3 reads TGTGCCACCAGCAGAGAAGGTGGGGGACGCGCTAACTATGGCTACACCTTC.

The chain links TRBV28 to TRBJ1-4, with D unclear. V lost 3 bases and J 7 bases, leaving 15 bases between the germline ends. The CDR3 is 15 amino acids. Germline CDR1 MDHEN, CDR2 SYDVKM. The CDR3 is CASSLGTAGGEKLFF. The CDR3 DNA reads as TGTGCCAGCAGTTTGGGTACAGCAGGAGGTGAAAAACTGTTTTTT.

The rearrangement joins TRBV3-1 to TRBJ2-1, with 12 bases fitting TRBD2. Germline loops: CDR1 LGHDT, CDR2 YNNKEL (reference sequence). The CDR3 is 17 amino acids. V lost 3 bases and J lost 0; bases outside the gene matches: 3. The CDR3 spells CASSHLAGGSSYNEQFF. CDR3 sequence (DNA): TGTGCCAGCAGCCATCTAGCGGGGGGGAGCTCCTACAATGAGCAGTTCTTC.

The CDR3 sequence is CASSYREYTEAFF. The CDR3 DNA reads TGTGCCAGCAGCTACAGGGAATACACTGAAGCTTTCTTT. The rearrangement links TRBV11-3 to TRBJ1-1; TRBD1 is a possible D gene (6 bases). V lost 4 bases and J lost 3, with 9 bases in between. The CDR3 extends over 13 amino acids. Germline CDR1 reads SGHNT; CDR2 reads YENEEA.

The chain combines TRBV11-2 with TRBJ2-5; D not resolved. The ends were cut back, 5 bases at V and 3 bases at J, with 13 bases in the middle. The germline gives CDR1 SGHAT, CDR2 FQNNGV. The CDR3 is 14 amino acids. In DNA, the CDR3 is TGTGCCAGCAGCCGGGCTCTGGGGAAAGAGACCCAGTACTTC. It encodes CASSRALGKETQYF.